A single sample gave rise to the 30 T cell receptor beta chains below, sequenced in a study of blood T cell repertoires in COVID-19. The assay was immunoSEQ multiplex PCR, and TCRdb's table has in-frame clones only and misses some. Among a few hundred thousand clones listed, 75% to 85% were seen once. Sequencing was done on a sample of peripheral blood. These receptors all stem from a man aged 35 to 55 who had recovered from COVID-19.

This clone showed up just once. V usage is TRBV5-4 and J usage is TRBJ2-1; 10 nucleotides agree with TRBD2. Germline-derived CDR1 and CDR2 are SGHNT and YYREEE (reference sequence). V lost 4 bases, J lost 2 bases, and 3 bases stayed unmatched. The CDR3 runs 15 residues. This CDR3 is CASSRTSGTYNEQFF. DNA of the CDR3: TGTGCCAGCAGCCGAACTAGCGGGACCTACAATGAGCAGTTCTTC.

V and J are TRBV5-8 and TRBJ2-7; 9 bases fit TRBD2. Trimming cost V 4 bases and J 2 bases; bases outside gene matches: 13. Germline assignment: CDR1 SGHTS and CDR2 YDEGEE. The CDR3 runs 17 residues. CDR3 in amino acids: CASSPTTRAGGAYEQYF. In DNA form, the CDR3 reads TGTGCCAGCAGCCCGACAACCCGAGCGGGAGGTGCCTACGAGCAGTACTTC.

The chain combines TRBV18 with TRBJ1-3; TRBD1 is a possible D gene (6 bases). Trimming stripped 4 bases from V and 0 bases from J, with 10 bases between. The CDR3 sequence is 15 residues long. The germline CDR1 and CDR2 sequences are KGHSH and LQKENI. DNA of the CDR3: TGTGCCAGCTCACAACAGGGAAACTCTGGAAACACCATATATTTT. Amino acid sequence: CASSQQGNSGNTIYF.

A remark on this clone: The same CDR3 can be traced to other DNA sequences in this sample. This chain uses TRBV12-3 or TRBV12-4 with TRBJ1-2; TRBD1 agrees at 7 bases. The CDR3 runs to 13 residues. J lost 3 bases, V lost 5 bases, and 3 bases had no gene match. The DNA for the CDR3 is TGTGCCAGCAGTCCAGGGGGTGACTATGGCTACACCTTC. It encodes CASSPGGDYGYTF.

This chain connects TRBV18 to TRBJ2-1; a weak D match, TRBD1 (5 bases). The V gene lost 2 bases and the J gene lost 7 bases, with 9 bases spanning the gap. The CDR3 contains 13 residues. In germline, CDR1 is KGHSH, CDR2 LQKENI. The DNA for the CDR3 is TGTGCCAGCTCACCAACAGGCGGAAATGAGCAGTTCTTC. Translation gives CASSPTGGNEQFF.

This chain uses TRBV2 with TRBJ2-5; TRBD1 might be the D (6 bases). The CDR3 extends over 13 amino acids. Between the trimmed V and J ends, which lost 3 bases and 6 bases, there was a span of 11 bases. CDR1 is SNHLY and CDR2 is FYNNEI in the germline V gene. CDR3: CASSEQGLQTQYF. The CDR3 DNA sequence: TGTGCCAGCAGTGAGCAGGGGTTACAGACCCAGTACTTC.

V and J are TRBV5-4 and TRBJ1-2; TRBD1 matches at 8 bases. CDR1 and CDR2 (germline): SGHNT, YYREEE (reference sequence). The CDR3 spans 14 residues. V gave up 4 bases and J gave up 8 bases; unmatched junction bases: 10. CDR3 sequence: CASSRGGRGLGYTF. As DNA, the CDR3 is TGTGCCAGCAGCCGCGGGGGCAGGGGGCTCGGCTACACCTTC.

The chain employs TRBV3-1 (or the pseudogene TRBV3-2) and TRBJ2-3, with D maybe TRBD1 (6 bases). V was pared by 4 bases and J by 10 bases, with 15 bases between. Germline V gene sequence: CDR1 LGHDT, CDR2 YNNKEL (reference sequence). The CDR3 is 13 residues long. The CDR3 nucleotides read TGTGCCAGCAGCCTTGAGGGGGTTATGGCGCAGTATTTT. Protein sequence: CASSLEGVMAQYF.

The CDR3 spells CASSPLAGGVNTGELFF. CDR3 coding DNA: TGTGCCAGCAGCCCCCTAGCGGGAGGGGTGAACACCGGGGAGCTGTTTTTT. The rearrangement joins TRBV9 to TRBJ2-2, with 12 nucleotides matching TRBD2. The trim removed 4 bases at V and 1 base at J, leaving 5 bases unmatched. Germline values: CDR1 SGDLS, CDR2 YYNGEE. CDR3 length: 17 residues.

The J gene is TRBJ2-2, the V gene TRBV5-4; 8 bases line up with TRBD2. The V segment lost 5 bases and the J segment 6 bases; nucleotides outside the gene matches: 6. The CDR3 consists of 14 residues. CDR1 and CDR2 (germline): SGHNT, YYREEE (reference sequence). In DNA, the CDR3 is TGTGCCAGCAGTCGGACGGGACTAGCCGGGGAGCTGTTTTTT. Its translation: CASSRTGLAGELFF.

This clone showed up just once. This sequence joins TRBV4-1 and TRBJ2-1, with TRBD2 matching 13 bases. The CDR3 totals 17 residues. Germline CDR1 MGHRA, CDR2 YSYEKL. With 3 bases clipped from V and 4 bases from J, the junction kept 6 bases outside the gene matches. The CDR3 DNA reads TGCGCCAGCAGCCACCAGGGACTAGCGGGAACGTACAATGAGCAGTTCTTC. Amino acid sequence: CASSHQGLAGTYNEQFF.

This sequence joins TRBV6-5 and TRBJ2-1; D is possibly TRBD2 (6 bases). The CDR3 totals 14 residues. Germline CDR1 is MNHEY and CDR2 is SVGAGI. V dropped 2 bases and J dropped 5 bases, with 10 bases sitting between them. CDR3 DNA: TGTGCCAGCAGTTACCCGGGAGACCACAATGAGCAGTTCTTC. This codes for CASSYPGDHNEQFF.

This sequence joins TRBV5-1 and TRBJ1-1, with TRBD1 matching over 9 bases. Unmatched junction bases numbered 10, after V lost 3 bases and J lost 7 bases. The CDR3 extends over 15 amino acids. Germline CDR1 SGHRS, CDR2 YFSETQ. The DNA for the CDR3 is TGCGCCAGCAGCTCCTTACCGGGACAGGGTTTTGAAGCTTTCTTT. Its protein product is CASSSLPGQGFEAFF.

This clone was found a few times. The genes are TRBV19 and TRBJ2-3; a weak D match, TRBD2 (7 bases). Trimming took 3 bases from V and 0 from J, leaving 13 bases between them. CDR1 is LNHDA and CDR2 is SQIVND in the germline V gene (reference sequence). The CDR3 consists of 16 residues. The DNA for the CDR3 is TGTGCCAGTAGTATCACGAGGGGGGGAAGCACAGATACGCAGTATTTT. Translation: CASSITRGGSTDTQYF.

The table lists this clone with a few counts. The chain carries TRBV6-6 and TRBJ2-7; 8 nucleotides line up with TRBD2. The CDR3 sequence is 15 residues long. Germline V CDR1 and CDR2: MNHNY, SVGAGI (reference sequence). V dropped 0 bases and J dropped 5; count of bases not matched to a gene: 6. CDR3 bases: TGTGCCAGCAGTTACTCCTCGGGGGGGCGGGACGAGCAGTACTTC. Its translation: CASSYSSGGRDEQYF.

The V gene is TRBV5-5, the J gene TRBJ1-2, with D perhaps TRBD1 (6 bases). The CDR3 has 13 amino acids. The germline V and J ends were trimmed by 4 bases and 0 bases, with 7 bases remaining between them. Germline CDR1 and CDR2: SGHKS and YYEKEE (reference sequence). The CDR3 DNA is TGTGCCAGCAGCCGGACAGCTAACTATGGCTACACCTTC. Amino acid sequence: CASSRTANYGYTF.

The chain recombines TRBV5-1 with TRBJ1-1; 7 bases match TRBD1. Germline assignment: CDR1 SGHRS and CDR2 YFSETQ. V was clipped by 2 bases and J by 1 base; unmatched bases: 5. The CDR3 covers 15 residues. CDR3 region: CASSLDGQENTEAFF. The DNA for the CDR3 is TGCGCCAGCAGCTTAGACGGACAGGAGAACACTGAAGCTTTCTTT.

The rearrangement joins TRBV18 to TRBJ2-1, with 7 bases matching TRBD1. Germline-derived CDR1 and CDR2 are KGHSH and LQKENI. Trimming at V came to 2 bases and at J to 4 bases, leaving 2 bases not matched to a gene. CDR3 size: 14 residues. The DNA for the CDR3 is TGTGCCAGCTCACCAGGGACAGCTTACAATGAGCAGTTCTTC. Translation: CASSPGTAYNEQFF.

The chain links TRBV7-2 to TRBJ2-2, with a weak D call TRBD2 (6 bases). Germline V CDR1 and CDR2: SGHTA, FQGNSA. The V and J ends lost 3 bases and 7 bases respectively, with 12 bases between them. There are 14 residues in the CDR3. The CDR3 DNA sequence: TGTGCCAGCAGCTTCGGGAGTCCTGGCGGGGAGCTGTTTTTT. This encodes CASSFGSPGGELFF.

CDR3 amino acids: CASGLPGGLEGAFF. Written as DNA, the CDR3 is TGTGCCAGCGGTCTCCCAGGGGGCCTAGAAGGGGCTTTCTTT. This chain joins TRBV6-5 and TRBJ1-1, with TRBD1 identical over 8 bases. The V segment lost 8 bases and the J segment 11 bases; nucleotides outside the gene matches: 16. Germline V gives CDR1 MNHEY, CDR2 SVGAGI. The CDR3 sequence is 14 residues long.

The chain is built from TRBV19 and TRBJ1-2; 7 bases agree with TRBD1. With V trimmed by 3 bases and J by 10 bases, 8 bases remained unmatched. Germline CDR1 is LNHDA and CDR2 is SQIVND (reference sequence). This CDR3 comprises 13 residues. DNA for the CDR3: TGTGCCAGTAGTATTGGGACAGTCCCAATCTACACCTTC. Translation: CASSIGTVPIYTF.

The V call is TRBV3-1 (or the pseudogene TRBV3-2), the J call TRBJ2-7, with D maybe TRBD2 (6 bases). The V gene's germline CDR1 is LGHDT and CDR2 YNNKEL (reference sequence). There are 16 residues in the CDR3. V lost 3 bases and J 6 bases, leaving 21 bases between the germline ends. CDR3 region: CASSQVIGGGCGEQYF. The CDR3 coding sequence is TGTGCCAGCAGCCAGGTAATCGGTGGAGGGTGTGGCGAGCAGTACTTC.

The genes are TRBV7-9 and TRBJ2-2; 8 positions agree with TRBD2. There are 17 residues in the CDR3. Germline loops: CDR1 SEHNR, CDR2 FQNEAQ (reference sequence). V was pared by 2 bases and J by 2 bases, with 7 bases of the junction left unmatched. In DNA, the CDR3 is TGTGCCAGCAGCTTAACGCGGGGGGCATTCAACACCGGGGAGCTGTTTTTT. The encoded protein is CASSLTRGAFNTGELFF.

This clone was seen more than once but under ten times. The CDR3 protein is CASSERTAYNEQFF. The CDR3 nucleotides read TGTGCCAGCAGTGAAAGGACAGCCTACAATGAGCAGTTCTTC. V gene TRBV6-1 combines with J gene TRBJ2-1, with D possibly TRBD1 on 6 matching bases. The germline V and J ends were trimmed by 2 bases and 2 bases, with 7 bases remaining between them. This CDR3 region has 14 residues. Germline assignment: CDR1 MNHNS and CDR2 SASEGT.

V is TRBV27 and J is TRBJ1-1; TRBD1 is a possible D gene (5 bases). Germline V gene sequence: CDR1 MNHEY, CDR2 SMNVEV (reference sequence). The CDR3 length is 15 residues. The V and J ends lost 2 bases and 4 bases respectively, with 14 bases between them. CDR3 in DNA: TGTGCCAGCAGTTTAGCCGCCAGGGTATCCACTGAAGCTTTCTTT. Translating gives CASSLAARVSTEAFF.

The CDR3, as DNA: TGTGCCTGGAGCCGAGGGGGCGCGAGCTCTGGGGCCAACGTCCTGACTTTC. It yields the protein CAWSRGGASSGANVLTF. This rearrangement joins TRBV30 to TRBJ2-6; 7 bases map to TRBD1. Germline loops: CDR1 GTSNPN, CDR2 SVGIG (reference sequence). The CDR3 contains 17 residues. V gave up 3 bases and J gave up 0 bases; unmatched junction bases: 8.

V usage is TRBV10-2 and J usage is TRBJ1-1; no clear D gene. Trimming pared 1 base from V and 7 bases from J, leaving 7 bases between. CDR3 length equals 12 residues. CDR1 is WSHSY and CDR2 is SAAADI in the germline V gene. CDR3 DNA sequence: TGCGCCAGCAGTGAGTACTTAAATGAAGCTTTCTTT. Its translation: CASSEYLNEAFF.

This clone was seen only once. The V and J genes are TRBV5-1 and TRBJ2-5; TRBD2 is a possible D gene (6 bases). The CDR3 runs 14 residues. Trimming shortened V by 0 bases and J by 1 base, and 7 bases separated the two germline ends. Germline assignment: CDR1 SGHRS and CDR2 YFSETQ. CDR3 amino acids: CASSLAGAQETQYF. Written as DNA, the CDR3 is TGCGCCAGCAGCTTGGCGGGAGCCCAAGAGACCCAGTACTTC.

The gene calls are TRBV5-4 and TRBJ2-1; no clear D. Trimming cost V 4 bases and J 6 bases, with 5 bases left between them. The CDR3 extends over 11 amino acids. CDR1 and CDR2 from the germline V gene are SGHNT and YYREEE (reference sequence). Here the CDR3 reads CASSLFNEQFF. CDR3 coding DNA: TGTGCCAGCAGCCTATTCAATGAGCAGTTCTTC. The entire variable domain, with the rest obtained from reference TRBV5-4 and TRBJ2-1, is as follows: ETGVTQSPTHLIKTRGQQVTLRCSSQSGHNTVSWYQQALGQGPQFIFQYYREEENGRGNFPPRFSGLQFPNYSSELNVNALELDDSALYLCASSLFNEQFFGPGTRLTVL.

This chain links TRBV6-6 with TRBJ2-1; D is perhaps TRBD1 (5 bases). Germline CDR1 and CDR2: MNHNY and SVGAGI (reference sequence). The V end lost 0 bases, the J end lost 9 bases, and 18 bases lay between the germline ends. The CDR3 loop spans 16 amino acids. Here the CDR3 reads CASSYSSLRQTSEQFF. The CDR3 coding sequence is TGTGCCAGCAGTTACTCGAGCCTCCGACAGACAAGTGAGCAGTTCTTC.